A single sample gave rise to the 27 T cell receptor beta chains below, sequenced in a study of siplizumab effects on memory and regulatory T cells. The assay was immunoSEQ multiplex PCR, and TCRdb's table has in-frame clones only and misses some. This sample carries more than 85,000 clones, under 95% of them seen once, and the ten largest clones take approximately 0.71%. The sample consisted of Tregs sorted from blood. All receptors derive from a human donor in good health.

The table lists this clone with a few counts. The chain uses TRBV5-1 and TRBJ2-1, with 9 bases lining up with TRBD2. V gave up 1 base and J gave up 10 bases; unmatched junction bases: 9. The CDR3 sequence is 15 residues long. The V gene's germline CDR1 is SGHRS and CDR2 YFSETQ. The CDR3 spells CASSLFWREGGEQFF. The CDR3 nucleotides are TGCGCCAGCAGCTTGTTTTGGCGGGAGGGCGGAGAGCAGTTCTTC.

V is TRBV7-2 and J is TRBJ2-6, with D possibly TRBD2 on 5 matching bases. Trimming left V 2 bases short and J 0 bases short, with 11 bases between. Looked up from germline, CDR1 is SGHTA and CDR2 is FQGNSA. This CDR3 contains 17 residues. CDR3 bases: TGTGCCAGCAGCTTAAAATTCGGGAACTCTGGGGCCAACGTCCTGACTTTC. It translates to CASSLKFGNSGANVLTF.

The V call is TRBV18, the J call TRBJ2-3, with a possible D match to TRBD2 (6 bases). The CDR3 totals 16 residues. Germline CDR1 and CDR2: KGHSH and LQKENI. Trimming stripped 6 bases from V and 2 bases from J, with 18 bases between. The CDR3 DNA reads as TGTGCCAGCTCCAGAAGGGAGGATTTGATCACAGATACGCAGTATTTT. The encoded protein is CASSRREDLITDTQYF.

The rearrangement uses TRBV6-5 and TRBJ2-7, with D possibly being TRBD1 (5 bases). This CDR3 spans 15 amino acids. The V gene's germline CDR1 is MNHEY and CDR2 SVGAGI. Trimming shortened V by 7 bases and J by 3 bases, and 19 bases separated the two germline ends. The CDR3 loop is CASTPAPREVYEQYF. CDR3 bases: TGTGCCAGCACCCCTGCCCCCAGGGAAGTCTACGAGCAGTACTTC.

This chain uses TRBV7-3 with TRBJ2-1; D call uncertain. The V gene lost 2 bases and the J gene lost 0 bases, with 8 bases spanning the gap. Germline values: CDR1 SGHTA, CDR2 FQGTGA. There are 15 residues in the CDR3. CDR3 region: CASSLSANSYNEQFF. The DNA for the CDR3 is TGTGCCAGCAGCTTATCAGCGAACTCCTACAATGAGCAGTTCTTC.

The chain has TRBV7-2 and TRBJ1-6, with TRBD1 matching 9 bases. CDR1 SGHTA and CDR2 FQGNSA come from the germline V gene. J lost 7 bases, V lost 5 bases, and 6 bases had no gene match. This CDR3 is built from 15 residues. The CDR3 loop is CASSPTGTGNSPLHF. Written as DNA, the CDR3 is TGTGCCAGCAGCCCGACCGGGACAGGGAATTCACCCCTCCACTTT.

This sequence joins TRBV29-1 and TRBJ1-2, with D unresolved. The CDR3 contains 12 residues. Germline CDR1 reads SQVTM; CDR2 reads ANQGSEA. Trimming took 3 bases from V and 8 from J, leaving 13 bases between them. The CDR3 DNA is TGCAGCGTTGAGGGCGCCCCTGGGGGCTACACCTTC. Amino acid sequence: CSVEGAPGGYTF.

The chain carries TRBV19 and TRBJ2-1; 8 positions agree with TRBD2. This CDR3 is 15 amino acids long. CDR1 and CDR2 (germline): LNHDA, SQIVND (reference sequence). The V and J ends lost 6 bases and 0 bases, in that order; junction bases with no gene match: 4. The CDR3 is CASSAGTSSYNEQFF. CDR3 sequence (DNA): TGTGCCAGTAGCGCCGGGACTAGCTCCTACAATGAGCAGTTCTTC.

The rearrangement joins TRBV4-1 to TRBJ1-1; 8 nucleotides line up with TRBD1. The CDR3 totals 15 residues. Germline V CDR1 and CDR2: MGHRA, YSYEKL. The V gene end was trimmed by 4 bases and the J gene end by 1 base; junction bases not matched to a gene: 5. The CDR3 spells CASSPGQGPNTEAFF. CDR3 coding DNA: TGCGCCAGCAGCCCAGGACAGGGCCCGAACACTGAAGCTTTCTTT.

The chain has TRBV27 and TRBJ1-1; 10 nucleotides align to TRBD1. CDR3 length: 15 amino acids. Germline V gives CDR1 MNHEY, CDR2 SMNVEV (reference sequence). The ends lost 2 bases at V and 3 bases at J; junction bases unmatched: 3. The CDR3 sequence is CASSLRTGGHTEAFF. The DNA of the CDR3 is TGTGCCAGCAGTTTACGGACAGGGGGGCACACTGAAGCTTTCTTT.

The CDR3 sequence is CASSRSPSSYEQYF. The CDR3 DNA sequence: TGTGCCAGCAGTAGGTCCCCAAGCTCCTACGAGCAGTACTTC. The chain couples TRBV27 to TRBJ2-7; D gene unclear. The CDR3 contains 14 residues. The germline V gene has CDR1 MNHEY and CDR2 SMNVEV (reference sequence). Trimming left V 5 bases short and J 0 bases short, with 11 bases between.

The V gene is TRBV19, the J gene TRBJ1-1; D gene ambiguous. Germline V CDR1 and CDR2: LNHDA, SQIVND (reference sequence). V lost 5 bases and J 1 base, leaving 8 bases between the germline ends. This CDR3 is 13 amino acids long. The CDR3 protein is CASSAQRNTEAFF. The CDR3 bases are TGTGCCAGTAGTGCACAGAGGAACACTGAAGCTTTCTTT.

The chain combines TRBV5-1 with TRBJ2-5, with unresolved D. The CDR3 totals 13 residues. V was cut by 0 bases and J by 8 bases, with 11 bases left in between. CDR1 is SGHRS and CDR2 is YFSETQ in the germline V gene. CDR3 sequence: CASSLEADGTQYF. As DNA, the CDR3 is TGCGCCAGCAGCTTGGAAGCAGACGGCACCCAGTACTTC.

This rearrangement joins TRBV7-3 to TRBJ2-7; D gene ambiguous. The germline V gene encodes CDR1 SGHTA and CDR2 FQGTGA. Trimming cost V 4 bases and J 5 bases, with 12 bases left between them. The CDR3 consists of 13 residues. The CDR3 here is CASSSQRGDEQYF. CDR3 nucleotides: TGTGCCAGCAGCTCTCAACGTGGTGACGAGCAGTACTTC.

This clone showed up just once. The chain joins TRBV4-1 to TRBJ2-2; 12 bases match TRBD1. V was clipped by 1 base and J by 7 bases; unmatched bases: 10. The CDR3 sequence is 18 residues long. Germline V gives CDR1 MGHRA, CDR2 YSYEKL. The CDR3 nucleotides read TGCGCCAGCAGCCAAGCCCGCGGGACAGGGGGCGCAGGCGGGGAGCTGTTTTTT. Residues: CASSQARGTGGAGGELFF.

The genes are TRBV29-1 and TRBJ1-1; 7 nucleotides agree with TRBD1. Trimming cost V 3 bases and J 5 bases; bases outside gene matches: 6. Germline V CDR1 and CDR2: SQVTM, ANQGSEA. There are 13 residues in the CDR3. CDR3 coding DNA: TGCAGCGTTGACAGGACAGGCTGGACTGAAGCTTTCTTT. Residues: CSVDRTGWTEAFF.

This clone was counted once. The chain combines TRBV5-1 with TRBJ1-6, with 8 bases lining up with TRBD1. Germline lookup yields CDR1 SGHRS and CDR2 YFSETQ. The CDR3 is made up of 12 amino acids. V lost 4 bases and J lost 18; bases outside the gene matches: 9. The CDR3 DNA reads as TGCGCCAGCAGCCTAGGACAGGGTGATCCCCACTTT. Its translation is CASSLGQGDPHF.

The rearrangement joins TRBV5-6 to TRBJ1-1; D is unresolved. The CDR3 runs 11 residues. Trimming left V 3 bases short and J 3 bases short, with 3 bases between. Germline CDR1 reads SGHDT; CDR2 reads YYEEEE. The CDR3 nucleotides are TGTGCCAGCAGCTGGGACACTGAAGCTTTCTTT. Its translation: CASSWDTEAFF.

Here the CDR3 reads CASSLSPVRSSGQETQYF. CDR3 in DNA: TGTGCCAGCAGCTTATCCCCCGTTCGTTCTAGCGGCCAAGAGACCCAGTACTTC. This sequence joins TRBV7-3 and TRBJ2-5, with TRBD2 identical over 7 bases. Germline V gene lookup returns CDR1 SGHTA and CDR2 FQGTGA. This CDR3 has 18 amino acids. V lost 2 bases and J lost 1; bases outside the gene matches: 13.

The V and J genes are TRBV7-2 and TRBJ1-1, with D hard to call. Germline CDR1 SGHTA, CDR2 FQGNSA. Trimming left V 1 base short and J 6 bases short, with 15 bases between. The CDR3 loop spans 15 amino acids. CDR3 loop: CASSLVGFLYSEAFF. The CDR3 DNA reads as TGTGCCAGCAGCTTAGTTGGGTTTCTTTATTCTGAAGCTTTCTTT.

This clone is medium-sized (0.01 to 0.1%). The J gene is TRBJ1-4, the V gene TRBV7-9; 11 bases line up with TRBD1. V shed 3 bases, J shed 7 bases, and the junction held 4 bases outside the gene matches. Germline CDR1 is SEHNR and CDR2 is FQNEAQ (reference sequence). This CDR3 has 15 amino acids. The chain's CDR3 is CASSLDRGRIEKLFF. The CDR3 nucleotides read TGTGCCAGCAGCTTGGACAGGGGGCGTATTGAAAAACTGTTTTTT.

This clone was counted between two and nine times. J is TRBJ1-1 and V is TRBV7-3; a weak D match, TRBD1 (6 bases). V lost 5 bases and J 3 bases, leaving 10 bases between the germline ends. Per germline, CDR1 SGHTA and CDR2 FQGTGA. This CDR3 region has 13 residues. This chain's CDR3 is CASSQQGHTEAFF. In DNA, the CDR3 is TGTGCCAGCAGCCAACAGGGACACACTGAAGCTTTCTTT.

The rearrangement links TRBV10-3 to TRBJ2-1; 10 nucleotides match TRBD2. The CDR3 sequence is 14 residues long. In germline, CDR1 is ENHRY, CDR2 SYGVKD. With V trimmed by 10 bases and J by 12 bases, 15 bases remained unmatched. The CDR3 protein is CATSSSLAGEGQFF. The CDR3 DNA reads TGTGCCACCTCCAGCTCCCTAGCGGGAGAGGGGCAGTTCTTC.

The J gene is TRBJ1-4, the V gene TRBV19; D not certain. V lost 4 bases and J 0 bases, leaving 6 bases between the germline ends. This CDR3 comprises 14 residues. Germline values: CDR1 LNHDA, CDR2 SQIVND (reference sequence). CDR3 sequence: CASSRTATNEKLFF. CDR3 sequence (DNA): TGTGCCAGTAGTAGGACTGCAACTAATGAAAAACTGTTTTTT.

The rearrangement uses TRBV5-4 and TRBJ1-2; the match to TRBD1 covers 8 bases. CDR3 length equals 15 residues. CDR1 is SGHNT, CDR2 YYREEE, per germline (reference sequence). The V and J ends lost 0 bases and 3 bases, in that order; junction bases with no gene match: 4. The CDR3 reads CASSLGQGTYYGYTF. CDR3 sequence (DNA): TGTGCCAGCAGCTTGGGACAGGGGACTTACTATGGCTACACCTTC.

V is TRBV7-9 and J is TRBJ2-7; TRBD1 might be the D (6 bases). Germline V gene data show CDR1 as SEHNR and CDR2 as FQNEAQ (reference sequence). V dropped 5 bases and J dropped 6 bases, with 20 bases sitting between them. The CDR3 sequence is 15 residues long. CDR3 loop: CASSPRGGAFPEQYF. The CDR3 DNA sequence: TGTGCCAGCAGCCCTCGAGGGGGAGCTTTCCCCGAGCAGTACTTC.

This sequence joins TRBV7-2 and TRBJ2-3; weak D call: TRBD1 (7 bases). Trimming shortened V by 4 bases and J by 4 bases, and 15 bases separated the two germline ends. The CDR3 spans 15 residues. Germline lookup yields CDR1 SGHTA and CDR2 FQGNSA. The CDR3 sequence: CASSSATGRSDTQYF. The CDR3 nucleotides are TGTGCCAGCAGCTCAGCGACAGGGAGGTCAGATACGCAGTATTTT.